These T cell receptor beta chains were read from a single sample in a study of blood T cell repertoires in COVID-19. The data were produced by immunoSEQ multiplex PCR, yet TCRdb's version contains in-frame clones alone and is incomplete. The repertoire consists of 250,000 or so clones, with around 83% occurring once and the leading ten covering more than 1.5%. The source material was peripheral blood. All receptors come from a man between 25 and 39 years old who had recovered from COVID-19. Each CDR3 is given with its conserved first and last residue. The order of the fields is CDR3 length, D gene, clone size, V gene, J gene, CDR3 DNA, CDR3 protein. D genes are given only for firm matches. The listing skips clone size in some rows; elsewhere it reads once, few, many or a size class.

CDR3 length: 13; D gene: TRBD2; clone size: NA; V gene: TRBV18; J gene: TRBJ2-1; CDR3 DNA: TGTGCCAGCTCAACTAGCGGGGGCAATGAGCAGTTCTTC; CDR3 protein: CASSTSGGNEQFF
CDR3 length: 11; D gene: NA; clone size: few; V gene: TRBV10-1; J gene: TRBJ1-1; CDR3 DNA: TGCGCCAGCACTAAGGGGTCTGAAGCTTTCTTT; CDR3 protein: CASTKGSEAFF
CDR3 length: 14; D gene: TRBD2; clone size: NA; V gene: TRBV28; J gene: TRBJ2-1; CDR3 DNA: TGTGCCAGCAGTCAAATAGCGGGGGGAAATGAGCAGTTCTTC; CDR3 protein: CASSQIAGGNEQFF
CDR3 length: 16; D gene: NA; clone size: few; V gene: TRBV7-9; J gene: TRBJ1-2; CDR3 DNA: TGTGCCACCAAAAGTGTGCTCCAACTACCGGGTCCTGGCTACACCTTC; CDR3 protein: CATKSVLQLPGPGYTF
CDR3 length: 15; D gene: NA; clone size: NA; V gene: TRBV5-1; J gene: TRBJ1-2; CDR3 DNA: TGCGCCAGCAGCCCCGATCCAGGTTTTATAGGTGGCTACACCTTC; CDR3 protein: CASSPDPGFIGGYTF
CDR3 length: 14; D gene: TRBD1; clone size: NA; V gene: TRBV5-4; J gene: TRBJ2-7; CDR3 DNA: TGTGCCAGCAGCCCGGGGACAGGGGACTACGAGCAGTACTTC; CDR3 protein: CASSPGTGDYEQYF
CDR3 length: 15; D gene: TRBD1; clone size: NA; V gene: TRBV7-9; J gene: TRBJ1-1; CDR3 DNA: TGTGCCAGCAGCTTTAGGGGACAGGGGAACACTGAAGCTTTCTTT; CDR3 protein: CASSFRGQGNTEAFF
CDR3 length: 17; D gene: NA; clone size: NA; V gene: TRBV7-9; J gene: TRBJ2-2; CDR3 DNA: TGTGCCAGCAGCTTAGAATACGGGGACTCGAACACCGGGGAGCTGTTTTTT; CDR3 protein: CASSLEYGDSNTGELFF
CDR3 length: 15; D gene: TRBD1; clone size: NA; V gene: TRBV5-1; J gene: TRBJ1-4; CDR3 DNA: TGCGCCAGCAGCCCCGGGGACAGAATAAATGAAAAACTGTTTTTT; CDR3 protein: CASSPGDRINEKLFF
CDR3 length: 15; D gene: TRBD1; clone size: NA; V gene: TRBV2; J gene: TRBJ2-2; CDR3 DNA: TGTGCCAGCACAGGGATGGGACAGAGCACCGGGGAGCTGTTTTTT; CDR3 protein: CASTGMGQSTGELFF
CDR3 length: 14; D gene: NA; clone size: NA; V gene: TRBV2; J gene: TRBJ1-3; CDR3 DNA: TGTGCCAGCAGGAGTGGGGGGTCCGGAAACACCATATATTTT; CDR3 protein: CASRSGGSGNTIYF
CDR3 length: 13; D gene: NA; clone size: NA; V gene: TRBV11-3; J gene: TRBJ2-1; CDR3 DNA: TGTGCCAGCAGCTTAGGTGTGCAGTCTGTCCAGTTCTTC; CDR3 protein: CASSLGVQSVQFF